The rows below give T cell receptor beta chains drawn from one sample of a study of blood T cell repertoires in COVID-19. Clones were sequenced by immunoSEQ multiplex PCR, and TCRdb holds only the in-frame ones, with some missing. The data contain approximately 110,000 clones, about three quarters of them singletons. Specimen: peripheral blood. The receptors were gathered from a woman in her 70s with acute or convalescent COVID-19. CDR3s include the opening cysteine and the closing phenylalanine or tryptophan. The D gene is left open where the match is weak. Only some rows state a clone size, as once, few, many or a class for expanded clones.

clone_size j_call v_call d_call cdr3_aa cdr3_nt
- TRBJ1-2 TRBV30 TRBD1 CAWSPTGTGGYTF TGTGCCTGGAGTCCGACAGGGACGGGCGGCTACACCTTC
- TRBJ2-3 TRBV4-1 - CASSQDVGGAGTDTQYF TGCGCCAGCAGCCAAGATGTAGGGGGGGCTGGCACAGATACGCAGTATTTT
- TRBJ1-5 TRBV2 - CASSEETVSNQPQHF TGTGCCAGCAGTGAAGAGACAGTTAGCAATCAGCCCCAGCATTTT
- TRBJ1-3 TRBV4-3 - CASSQVGGIGRGNTIYF TGCGCCAGCAGCCAAGTCGGCGGTATCGGAAGGGGAAACACCATATATTTT
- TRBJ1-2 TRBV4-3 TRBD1 CASSQGQGVGYTF TGCGCCAGCAGCCAGGGACAGGGGGTAGGCTACACCTTC
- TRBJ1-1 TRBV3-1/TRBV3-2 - CASSQDRGMGEAFF TGTGCCAGCAGCCAAGATAGAGGGATGGGTGAAGCTTTCTTT
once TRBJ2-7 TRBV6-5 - CASMVLRTAIREQYF TGTGCCAGCATGGTTCTTAGGACAGCGATTCGGGAGCAGTACTTC
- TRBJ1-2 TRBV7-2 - CASSLGAQGGGGYTF TGTGCCAGCAGCTTAGGGGCACAGGGTGGAGGTGGCTACACCTTC
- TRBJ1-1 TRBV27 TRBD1 CASSLRVPGGAMNTEAFF TGTGCCAGCAGTTTAAGGGTTCCAGGGGGCGCAATGAACACTGAAGCTTTCTTT
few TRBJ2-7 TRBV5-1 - CASSLGAYEQYF TGCGCCAGCAGCTTGGGAGCCTACGAGCAGTACTTC
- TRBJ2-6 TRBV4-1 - CASSQPQGGHWSGANVLTF TGCGCCAGCAGCCAACCCCAGGGGGGACATTGGTCTGGGGCCAACGTCCTGACTTTC
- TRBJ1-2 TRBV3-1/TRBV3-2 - CASSQVGGDYGYTF TGTGCCAGCAGCCAAGTTGGAGGCGACTATGGCTACACCTTC
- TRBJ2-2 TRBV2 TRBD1 CASKDRAMTGELFF TGTGCCAGCAAAGACAGGGCAATGACCGGGGAGCTGTTTTTT
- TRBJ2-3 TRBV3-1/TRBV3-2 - CASSQERLVHTDTQYF TGTGCCAGCAGCCAAGAAAGACTCGTTCACACAGATACGCAGTATTTT
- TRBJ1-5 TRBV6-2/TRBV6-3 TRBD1 CASSYSWDRGHQPQHF TGTGCCAGCAGTTACTCGTGGGACAGGGGGCATCAGCCCCAGCATTTT
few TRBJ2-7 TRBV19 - CASSMPARVYEQYF TGTGCCAGTAGTATGCCTGCCAGGGTCTACGAGCAGTACTTC
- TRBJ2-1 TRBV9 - CASSVRDEQFF TGTGCCAGCAGCGTACGGGATGAGCAGTTCTTC
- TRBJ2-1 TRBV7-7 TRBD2 CASSPASGGLYNEQFF TGTGCCAGCAGCCCTGCTAGCGGGGGCCTCTACAATGAGCAGTTCTTC
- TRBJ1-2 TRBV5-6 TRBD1 CASIQQGADGYTF TGTGCCAGCATCCAACAGGGGGCGGACGGCTACACCTTC
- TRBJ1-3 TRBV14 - CASSQDTEWGNTIYF TGTGCCAGCAGCCAAGACACAGAATGGGGAAACACCATATATTTT
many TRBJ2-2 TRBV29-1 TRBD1 CSAADRGRFGELFF TGCAGCGCCGCAGACAGGGGGCGTTTTGGGGAGCTGTTTTTT
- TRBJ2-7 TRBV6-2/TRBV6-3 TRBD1 CASSYPRQGGYEQYF TGTGCCAGCAGTTACCCTAGACAGGGCGGCTACGAGCAGTACTTC
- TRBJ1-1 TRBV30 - CARRVASMGTMNTEAFF TGTGCCCGGAGAGTCGCCTCAATGGGGACAATGAACACTGAAGCTTTCTTT
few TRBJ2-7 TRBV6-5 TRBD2 CATLAGVYEQYF TGTGCCACACTAGCGGGGGTCTACGAGCAGTACTTC
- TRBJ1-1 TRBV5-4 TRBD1 CASSLGQGYNTEAFF TGTGCCAGCAGCTTAGGACAGGGATACAACACTGAAGCTTTCTTT
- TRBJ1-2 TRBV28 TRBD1 CASSLSRGGAGQGAFYTF TGTGCCAGCAGTTTATCTCGAGGGGGAGCTGGACAGGGGGCCTTCTACACCTTC
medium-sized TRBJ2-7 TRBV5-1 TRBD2 CASLSRRVGRGGEQYF TGCGCCAGCTTGAGCCGTAGGGTGGGCCGGGGGGGGGAGCAGTACTTC
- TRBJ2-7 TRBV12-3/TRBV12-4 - CASSSSRGEEQYF TGTGCCAGCAGTTCGAGCAGGGGTGAAGAGCAGTACTTC
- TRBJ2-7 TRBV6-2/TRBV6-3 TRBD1 CASSLGQGASLSYEQYF TGTGCCAGCAGTTTGGGGCAGGGGGCTTCACTATCCTACGAGCAGTACTTC
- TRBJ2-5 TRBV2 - CASSREETQYF TGTGCCAGCAGCCGGGAAGAGACCCAGTACTTC
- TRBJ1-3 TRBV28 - CASSSREVSGNTIYF TGTGCCAGCAGTTCCAGGGAAGTATCTGGAAACACCATATATTTT
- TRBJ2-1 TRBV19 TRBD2 CASSIPRGGKGGNEQFF TGTGCCAGTAGTATTCCTCGCGGGGGGAAAGGGGGGAATGAGCAGTTCTTC
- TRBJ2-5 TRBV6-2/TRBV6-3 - CASSPQGPLPYF TGTGCCAGCAGTCCCCAGGGCCCTCTCCCCTACTTC
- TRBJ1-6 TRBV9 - CASSPTGSGSSPLHF TGTGCCAGCAGCCCAACGGGGTCGGGGTCCTCACCCCTCCACTTT
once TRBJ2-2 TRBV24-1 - CATSDPGHLTGELFF TGTGCCACCAGTGACCCGGGACACCTCACCGGGGAGCTGTTTTTT
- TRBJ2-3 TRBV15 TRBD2 CATSLTSGGADTQYF TGTGCCACCAGCCTGACTAGCGGGGGGGCGGATACGCAGTATTTT
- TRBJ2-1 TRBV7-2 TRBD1 CASSSGQANNEQFF TGTGCCAGCAGTTCGGGACAGGCCAACAATGAGCAGTTCTTC
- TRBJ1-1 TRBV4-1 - CASRGLTVNTEAFF TGCGCCAGCAGGGGACTAACAGTGAACACTGAAGCTTTCTTT
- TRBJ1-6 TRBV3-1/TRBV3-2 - CASSQDTNGRAYNSPLHF TGTGCCAGCAGCCAAGATACGAACGGCCGAGCGTATAATTCACCCCTCCACTTT
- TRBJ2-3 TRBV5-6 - CASSWRQATQYF TGTGCCAGCAGCTGGAGACAGGCTACGCAGTATTTT
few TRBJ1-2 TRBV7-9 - CASSSQAFQHGYTF TGTGCCAGCAGCTCCCAGGCTTTTCAACATGGCTACACCTTC
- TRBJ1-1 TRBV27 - CASSLNRNTEAFF TGTGCCAGCAGCCTGAACAGGAACACTGAAGCTTTCTTT
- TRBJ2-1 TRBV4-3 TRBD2 CASSFAISGLAAYNEQFF TGCGCCAGCAGCTTCGCAATAAGTGGACTAGCGGCCTACAATGAGCAGTTCTTC
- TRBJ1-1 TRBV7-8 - CASSYRRNTEAFF TGTGCCAGCAGCTACAGGCGGAACACTGAAGCTTTCTTT
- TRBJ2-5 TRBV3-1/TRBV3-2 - CASSPLGAVWETQYF TGTGCCAGCAGCCCCTTGGGGGCCGTTTGGGAGACCCAGTACTTC
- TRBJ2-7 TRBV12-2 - CASRLACLPGGEHEQYF TGTGCAAGTCGCTTAGCGTGCCTCCCAGGGGGAGAGCACGAGCAGTACTTC